Shown below are 28 T cell receptor beta chains from a single sample sequenced in a study of CD8+ T cells in alopecia areata. RNA was isolated and reverse transcribed to cDNA, the sequencing template. The method was immunoSEQ multiplex PCR; TCRdb's version includes in-frame clones alone and lacks a portion of them. The table shows 100,000 to 150,000 clones, with about 46% occurring only once. Sequencing was performed on CD8+ T cells sorted from blood, taken at week 0. Every receptor here comes from a human donor with alopecia areata.

The chain combines TRBV4-3 with TRBJ2-6; no clear D. Trimming stripped 0 bases from V and 0 bases from J, with 3 bases between. The CDR3 loop spans 15 amino acids. Per the germline V gene, CDR1 is LGHNA and CDR2 is YSLEER. The CDR3 DNA sequence: TGCGCCAGCAGCCAAGATCCCTCTGGGGCCAACGTCCTGACTTTC. It yields the protein CASSQDPSGANVLTF.

This rearrangement joins TRBV27 to TRBJ2-2, with unresolved D. From germline, CDR1 is MNHEY and CDR2 SMNVEV (reference sequence). The V and J ends lost 5 bases and 6 bases respectively, with 7 bases between them. The CDR3 is 12 residues long. The CDR3 DNA sequence: TGTGCCAGCAGTATGTTTTCCGGGGAGCTGTTTTTT. Translation: CASSMFSGELFF.

The chain combines TRBV4-3 with TRBJ1-6; 9 positions match TRBD1. The CDR3 is 22 amino acids. Unmatched junction bases numbered 26, after V lost 1 base and J lost 10 bases. Germline V gives CDR1 LGHNA, CDR2 YSLEER. In nucleotides, the CDR3 is TGCGCCAGCAGCCAAGTCTTGGGCCAATTAGTGGGCGACCGGGACAGGGTCTCACCCCTCCACTTT. Encoded protein: CASSQVLGQLVGDRDRVSPLHF.

The chain recombines TRBV19 with TRBJ2-5; 8 bases line up with TRBD1. Germline CDR1 is LNHDA and CDR2 is SQIVND (reference sequence). The CDR3 contains 13 residues. V lost 6 bases and J lost 3; bases outside the gene matches: 3. CDR3 protein: CASSKDREETQYF. CDR3 DNA: TGTGCCAGTAGCAAGGACAGGGAAGAGACCCAGTACTTC.

The chain employs TRBV13 and TRBJ1-2, with D hard to call. Per germline, CDR1 PRHDT and CDR2 FYEKMQ (reference sequence). This CDR3 contains 15 residues. The ends were cut back, 4 bases at V and 3 bases at J, with 15 bases in the middle. The CDR3 DNA sequence: TGTGCCAGCAGCTCGGCTAGGGAGGTTGACTATGGCTACACCTTC. It codes for CASSSAREVDYGYTF.

The chain couples TRBV27 to TRBJ2-3, with D possibly matching TRBD1 (5 bases). V was shortened by 1 base and J by 1 base, with 9 bases between the two germline ends. The CDR3 runs 15 residues. In germline, CDR1 is MNHEY, CDR2 SMNVEV (reference sequence). CDR3 sequence: CASSLWARGTDTQYF. The CDR3 DNA follows: TGTGCCAGCAGTTTATGGGCCAGGGGCACAGATACGCAGTATTTT.

CDR3 sequence: CASSQEGVGRSYEQYF. CDR3 bases: TGCGCCAGCAGCCAAGAGGGGGTTGGCAGATCCTACGAGCAGTACTTC. This chain connects TRBV4-1 to TRBJ2-7, with D possibly being TRBD1 or TRBD2 (5 bases each). There are 16 residues in the CDR3. Germline values: CDR1 MGHRA, CDR2 YSYEKL. The V end was cut by 0 bases, the J end by 1 base, with 13 bases between.

V gene TRBV30 combines with J gene TRBJ1-2; D gene ambiguous. CDR1 is GTSNPN and CDR2 is SVGIG in the germline V gene (reference sequence). V shed 7 bases and J shed 0 bases, with 12 bases lying between them. The CDR3 has 13 amino acids. CDR3 in amino acids: CAYRDLANYGYTF. The CDR3 region has the DNA TGTGCCTATAGGGATCTGGCTAACTATGGCTACACCTTC.

This clone was observed a few times. The genes are TRBV25-1 and TRBJ1-1; 8 bases match TRBD1. Germline assignment: CDR1 MGHDK and CDR2 SYGVNS. This CDR3 is built from 11 residues. V dropped 8 bases and J dropped 5; count of bases not matched to a gene: 1. The CDR3 DNA reads TGTGCCAGCGGACAGGGTACTGAAGCTTTCTTT. Translating it yields CASGQGTEAFF.

This clone appeared a few times. V and J are TRBV13 and TRBJ2-1; D ambiguous. V shed 5 bases and J shed 0 bases, with 11 bases lying between them. CDR3 length: 15 residues. From germline, CDR1 is PRHDT and CDR2 FYEKMQ (reference sequence). CDR3 nucleotide sequence: TGTGCCAGCAGCCCCGATTTGAGCTCCTACAATGAGCAGTTCTTC. It is translated as CASSPDLSSYNEQFF.

The V gene is TRBV27, the J gene TRBJ1-5, with D tentatively TRBD1 (5 bases). This CDR3 spans 16 amino acids. In germline, CDR1 is MNHEY, CDR2 SMNVEV (reference sequence). Trimming removed 5 bases at V and 4 bases at J, with 18 bases between. CDR3 region: CASSPGGGAPNQPQHF. The DNA for the CDR3 is TGTGCCAGCAGTCCCGGGGGAGGGGCCCCAAATCAGCCCCAGCATTTT.

The chain has TRBV6-6 and TRBJ2-7; 8 nucleotides agree with TRBD1. V trimming: 7 bases; J trimming: 2 bases; junction bases outside the gene matches: 13. The CDR3 contains 16 residues. Germline V lookup: CDR1 MNHNY, CDR2 SVGAGI (reference sequence). CDR3 sequence: CASTHQGAPDPYEQYF. The CDR3 DNA is TGTGCCAGCACCCACCAGGGGGCCCCGGACCCCTACGAGCAGTACTTC.

J is TRBJ1-2 and V is TRBV29-1; 10 bases match TRBD1. With 5 bases clipped from V and 7 bases from J, the junction kept 7 bases outside the gene matches. The CDR3 runs to 13 residues. In germline, CDR1 is SQVTM, CDR2 ANQGSEA. The CDR3 nucleotides read TGCAGCGTTCCCCGGGGACAGGGGTTTGGCTACACCTTC. This sequence encodes CSVPRGQGFGYTF.

The chain uses TRBV13 and TRBJ2-7, with D unclear. Trimming stripped 2 bases from V and 3 bases from J, with 11 bases between. This CDR3 is built from 14 residues. Germline assignment: CDR1 PRHDT and CDR2 FYEKMQ (reference sequence). In DNA, the CDR3 is TGTGCCAGCAGCTTATCCGACATGATCTACGAGCAGTACTTC. Its translation is CASSLSDMIYEQYF.

J is TRBJ1-2 and V is TRBV13, with D possibly being TRBD1 (5 bases). Looked up from germline, CDR1 is PRHDT and CDR2 is FYEKMQ (reference sequence). The CDR3 contains 14 residues. V was clipped by 8 bases and J by 7 bases, with 20 bases between them. CDR3 residues: CASPPRVGVGGYTF. The CDR3 DNA reads as TGTGCCAGCCCACCCAGGGTAGGGGTCGGTGGCTACACCTTC.

The chain couples TRBV5-1 to TRBJ2-7; no firm D call. CDR1 and CDR2 from the germline V gene are SGHRS and YFSETQ. The CDR3 length is 12 residues. The V end was cut by 5 bases, the J end by 2 bases, with 8 bases between. Written as DNA, the CDR3 is TGCGCCAGCAGTGCTTTTCCCTACGAGCAGTACTTC. Translation gives CASSAFPYEQYF.

This clone was recorded only once. A much larger clone differs by one base, so this may be a read error. The J gene is TRBJ2-2, the V gene TRBV9, with D unresolved. The CDR3 length is 12 residues. Trimming removed 3 bases from V and 1 base from J, with 1 base in between. Germline loops: CDR1 SGDLS, CDR2 YYNGEE. CDR3 nucleotide sequence: TGTGCCAGCAGCGAGAACACCGGGGAGCTGTTTTTT. It is translated as CASSENTGELFF.

DNA of the CDR3: TGTGCCAGCAGCCAGTCAGCAGATACGCAGTATTTT. Translating it yields CASSQSADTQYF. The chain carries TRBV11-2 and TRBJ2-3; unclear D gene. CDR1 and CDR2 (germline): SGHAT, FQNNGV. Trimming cost V 5 bases and J 4 bases, with 7 bases left between them. The CDR3 consists of 12 residues.

Only a few counts were recorded for this clone. CDR3 DNA: TGTGCCAGCAGCAGGGTTGCCTACGAGCAGTACTTC. This translates into CASSRVAYEQYF. The chain carries TRBV2 and TRBJ2-7; D perhaps matches TRBD1 (5 bases). The CDR3 contains 12 residues. The germline V gene has CDR1 SNHLY and CDR2 FYNNEI. The ends were cut back, 6 bases at V and 2 bases at J, with 8 bases in the middle.

The genes are TRBV5-4 and TRBJ2-5; D ambiguous. The CDR3 runs to 13 residues. V was clipped by 3 bases and J by 5 bases, with 11 bases between them. Per germline, CDR1 SGHNT and CDR2 YYREEE (reference sequence). Here the CDR3 DNA reads TGTGCCAGCAGCTCGTGGTCGGAGGAGACCCAGTACTTC. Its protein product is CASSSWSEETQYF. Full variable domain (outside the CDR3, taken from reference TRBV5-4 and TRBJ2-5): ETGVTQSPTHLIKTRGQQVTLRCSSQSGHNTVSWYQQALGQGPQFIFQYYREEENGRGNFPPRFSGLQFPNYSSELNVNALELDDSALYLCASSSWSEETQYFGPGTRLLVL.

This chain uses TRBV4-2 with TRBJ1-4, with 10 bases identical to TRBD1. CDR3 length equals 18 residues. Germline-derived CDR1 and CDR2 are LGHNA and YNFKEQ. The V and J ends lost 0 bases and 2 bases, in that order; junction bases with no gene match: 6. The CDR3: CASSQDGTGAWTNEKLFF. CDR3 sequence (DNA): TGTGCCAGCAGCCAAGATGGGACAGGGGCTTGGACTAATGAAAAACTGTTTTTT.

The chain joins TRBV11-2 to TRBJ2-7; D may be TRBD2 (5 bases). Germline CDR1 and CDR2: SGHAT and FQNNGV. The CDR3 has 14 amino acids. The V end was cut by 1 base, the J end by 6 bases, with 13 bases between. For the CDR3, the DNA is TGTGCCAGCAGCTTAGTCCGGGGTCTCGTCGAGCAGTACTTC. It encodes CASSLVRGLVEQYF.

The chain couples TRBV7-2 to TRBJ2-2, with D possibly called TRBD1 or TRBD2 (5 bases each). The V gene's germline CDR1 is SGHTA and CDR2 FQGNSA. This CDR3 is built from 17 residues. Trimming took off 3 bases at V and 4 bases at J, with 18 bases between the two ends. The CDR3 DNA reads as TGTGCCAGCAGCTTGAGGGGAAGGACGTCGGGCACCGGGGAGCTGTTTTTT. It translates to CASSLRGRTSGTGELFF.

This sequence joins TRBV9 and TRBJ2-3; 7 bases agree with TRBD2. The CDR3 covers 15 residues. Trimming at V came to 4 bases and at J to 0 bases, leaving 5 bases not matched to a gene. CDR1 is SGDLS, CDR2 YYNGEE, per germline. The CDR3 loop is CASSFSGRSTDTQYF. DNA for the CDR3: TGTGCCAGCAGCTTTAGCGGGCGAAGCACAGATACGCAGTATTTT.

This clone has a count of ten or more. The chain is built from TRBV6-4 and TRBJ2-1; 10 nucleotides agree with TRBD2. The germline CDR1 and CDR2 sequences are MRHNA and SNTAGT. The CDR3 loop spans 15 amino acids. J lost 5 bases, V lost 4 bases, and 5 bases had no gene match. CDR3 in amino acids: CASSVSGGGHNEQFF. The CDR3, as DNA: TGTGCCAGCAGTGTGAGCGGGGGGGGCCACAATGAGCAGTTCTTC.

The J gene is TRBJ2-7, the V gene TRBV7-9; D remains unclear. Germline CDR1 SEHNR, CDR2 FQNEAQ (reference sequence). V was shortened by 5 bases and J by 2 bases, with 19 bases between the two germline ends. There are 16 residues in the CDR3. The CDR3 DNA reads as TGTGCCAGCAGCCCCTGGGTTCTTAAACAACCCTACGAGCAGTACTTC. Its protein is CASSPWVLKQPYEQYF.

The sample holds a few counts of this clone. The CDR3 spells CASTPRDRVGEQYF. The CDR3 bases are TGTGCCAGTACGCCCCGGGACAGGGTAGGCGAGCAGTACTTC. V usage is TRBV19 and J usage is TRBJ2-7; TRBD1 aligns across 9 bases. J lost 6 bases, V lost 7 bases, and 10 bases had no gene match. The CDR3 sequence is 14 residues long. CDR1 and CDR2 (germline): LNHDA, SQIVND (reference sequence).

The chain couples TRBV13 to TRBJ2-5; possible D gene TRBD2, 7 bases. Germline values: CDR1 PRHDT, CDR2 FYEKMQ (reference sequence). CDR3 length: 16 residues. V was trimmed by 0 bases and J by 5 bases, leaving 16 bases between them. This chain's CDR3 is CASSLGRWGGRETQYF. The DNA for the CDR3 is TGTGCCAGCAGCTTAGGCCGGTGGGGGGGCCGGGAGACCCAGTACTTC.